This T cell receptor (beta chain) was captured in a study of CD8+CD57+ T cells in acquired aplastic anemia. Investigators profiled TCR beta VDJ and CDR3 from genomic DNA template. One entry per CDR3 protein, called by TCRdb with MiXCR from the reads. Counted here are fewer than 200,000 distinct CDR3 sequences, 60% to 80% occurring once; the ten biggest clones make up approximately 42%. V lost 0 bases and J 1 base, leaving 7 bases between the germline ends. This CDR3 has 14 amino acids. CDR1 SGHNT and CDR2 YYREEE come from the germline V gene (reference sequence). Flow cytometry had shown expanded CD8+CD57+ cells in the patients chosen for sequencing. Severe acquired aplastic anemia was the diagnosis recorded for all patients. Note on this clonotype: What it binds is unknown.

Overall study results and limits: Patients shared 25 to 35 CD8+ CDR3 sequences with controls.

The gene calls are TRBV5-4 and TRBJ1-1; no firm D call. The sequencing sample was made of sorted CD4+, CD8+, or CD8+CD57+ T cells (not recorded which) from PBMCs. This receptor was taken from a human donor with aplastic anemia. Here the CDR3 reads CASSLDRQNTEAFF. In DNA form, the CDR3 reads TGTGCCAGCAGCTTGGACAGACAGAACACTGAAGCTTTCTTT.